The rows below give T cell receptor beta chains drawn from one sample of a study of T cell responses to AZD1222 COVID-19 vaccine. Sequenced by immunoSEQ multiplex PCR; TCRdb stores in-frame clones only, minus some. The sample lists over 100,000 clones; more than 70% were seen once. Sequencing used peripheral blood, obtained on day 0 of AZD1222 vaccination. The receptor source for this set is an adult in good health. The CDR3 runs from the conserved cysteine through the conserved F or W. Clone size is stated in some rows and not others, as once, few, many or a class when expanded.

>TRBV24-1|-
CATSESGQGWADTQYF
>TRBV5-1|-
CASSLVAGGPSHEQYF
>TRBV4-3|-
CASSQGSHPVDGYTF
>TRBV27|-
CASMGISSGNTIYF
>TRBV2|-
CASSRSLGETQYF
>TRBV19|-
CASSAPWRRSRTGELFF
>TRBV7-9|-
CASSPARGAKNIQYF
>TRBV19|few
CASSIQGVNQPQHF
>TRBV29-1|-
CSVGRLANYNEQFF
>TRBV6-5|-
CASSSQGNQYF
>TRBV7-8|-
CASSSGNAGLAAVF
>TRBV5-4|once
CASSLVGVADGYTF
>TRBV2|-
CAGGRYRVEAFF
>TRBV29-1|few
CSVVGGSSYEQYF
>TRBV20-1|-
CSASATLNSGGYTF
>TRBV20-1|-
CSASLGILAGQETQYF
>TRBV28|few
CASSLEIQQFF
>TRBV6-5|once
CASSSGEKLFF